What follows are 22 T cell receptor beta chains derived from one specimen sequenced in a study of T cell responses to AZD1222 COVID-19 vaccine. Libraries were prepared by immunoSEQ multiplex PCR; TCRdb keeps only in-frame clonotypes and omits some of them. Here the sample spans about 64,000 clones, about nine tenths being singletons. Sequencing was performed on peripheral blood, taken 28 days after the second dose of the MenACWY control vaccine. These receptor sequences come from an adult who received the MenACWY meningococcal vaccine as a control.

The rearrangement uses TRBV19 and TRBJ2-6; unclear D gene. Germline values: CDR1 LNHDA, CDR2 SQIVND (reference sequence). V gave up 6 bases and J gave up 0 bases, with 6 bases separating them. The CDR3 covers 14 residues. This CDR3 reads CASRSRSGANVLTF. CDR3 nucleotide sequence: TGTGCCAGTAGGTCCCGCTCTGGGGCCAACGTCCTGACTTTC.

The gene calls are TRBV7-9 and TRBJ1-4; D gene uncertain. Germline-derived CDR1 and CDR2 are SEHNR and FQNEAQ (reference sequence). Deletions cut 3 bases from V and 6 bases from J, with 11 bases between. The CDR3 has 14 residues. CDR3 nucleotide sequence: TGTGCCAGCAGCTTTTTAACAGATCATGAAAAACTGTTTTTT. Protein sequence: CASSFLTDHEKLFF.

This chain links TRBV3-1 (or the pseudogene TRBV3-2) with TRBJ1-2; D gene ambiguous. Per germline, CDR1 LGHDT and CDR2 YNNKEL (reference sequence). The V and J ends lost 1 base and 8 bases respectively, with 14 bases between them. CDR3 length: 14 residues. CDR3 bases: TGTGCCAGCAGCCAAGTTACGGCGGTTGGGGGCTACACCTTC. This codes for CASSQVTAVGGYTF.

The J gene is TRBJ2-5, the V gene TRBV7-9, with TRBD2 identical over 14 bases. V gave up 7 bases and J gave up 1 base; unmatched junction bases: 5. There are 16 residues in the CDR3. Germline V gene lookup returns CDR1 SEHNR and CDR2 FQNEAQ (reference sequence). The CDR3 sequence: CASTLGTSGGQETQYF. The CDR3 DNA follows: TGTGCCAGCACCCTTGGGACTAGCGGGGGCCAAGAGACCCAGTACTTC.

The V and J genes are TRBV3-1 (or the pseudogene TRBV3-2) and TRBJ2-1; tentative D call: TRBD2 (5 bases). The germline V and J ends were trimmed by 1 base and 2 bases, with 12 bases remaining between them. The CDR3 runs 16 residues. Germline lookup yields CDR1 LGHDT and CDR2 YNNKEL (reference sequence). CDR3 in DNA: TGTGCCAGCAGCCAAGGACGGCGGAGGACCTACAATGAGCAGTTCTTC. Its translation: CASSQGRRRTYNEQFF.

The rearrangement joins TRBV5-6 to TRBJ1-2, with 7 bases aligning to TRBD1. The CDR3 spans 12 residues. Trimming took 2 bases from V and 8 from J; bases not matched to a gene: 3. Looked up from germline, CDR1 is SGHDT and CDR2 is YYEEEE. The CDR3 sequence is CASSFDRDGYTF. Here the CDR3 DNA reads TGTGCCAGCAGCTTCGACAGGGACGGCTACACCTTC.

CDR3 protein: CASSVEGRPNYGYTF. The CDR3 DNA reads as TGTGCCAGCAGCGTAGAAGGGAGGCCTAACTATGGCTACACCTTC. This sequence joins TRBV9 and TRBJ1-2; no definite D call. The CDR3 runs to 15 residues. Trimming removed 0 bases at V and 0 bases at J, with 9 bases between. Germline V CDR1 and CDR2: SGDLS, YYNGEE.

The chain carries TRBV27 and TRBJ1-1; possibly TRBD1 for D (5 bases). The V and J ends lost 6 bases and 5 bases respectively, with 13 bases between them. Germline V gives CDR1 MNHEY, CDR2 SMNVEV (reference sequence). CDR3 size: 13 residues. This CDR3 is CASSIPGGTEAFF. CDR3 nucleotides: TGTGCCAGCAGCATCCCCGGGGGAACTGAAGCTTTCTTT.

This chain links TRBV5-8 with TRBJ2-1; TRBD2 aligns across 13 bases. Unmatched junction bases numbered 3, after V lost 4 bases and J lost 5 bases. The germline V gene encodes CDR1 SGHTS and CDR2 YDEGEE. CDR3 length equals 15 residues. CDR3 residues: CASSRGTSGDNEQFF. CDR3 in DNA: TGTGCCAGCAGCCGCGGGACTAGCGGGGACAATGAGCAGTTCTTC.

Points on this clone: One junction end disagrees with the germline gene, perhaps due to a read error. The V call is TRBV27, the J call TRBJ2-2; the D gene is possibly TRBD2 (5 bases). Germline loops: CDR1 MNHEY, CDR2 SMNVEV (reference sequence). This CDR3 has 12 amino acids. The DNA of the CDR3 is TGTGCTAGCACCGAGGGCACCGGGGAGCTGTTTTTT. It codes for CASTEGTGELFF.

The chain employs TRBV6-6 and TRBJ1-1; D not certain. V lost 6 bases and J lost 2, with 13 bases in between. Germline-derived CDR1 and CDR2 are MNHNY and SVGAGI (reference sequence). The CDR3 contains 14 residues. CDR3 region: CASSPPGSNTEAFF. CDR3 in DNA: TGTGCCAGCAGCCCGCCTGGAAGTAACACTGAAGCTTTCTTT.

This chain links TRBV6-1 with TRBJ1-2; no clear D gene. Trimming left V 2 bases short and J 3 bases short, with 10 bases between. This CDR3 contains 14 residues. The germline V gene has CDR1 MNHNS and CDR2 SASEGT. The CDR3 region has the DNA TGTGCCAGCAGTGAACAAACTGGGGACTATGGCTACACCTTC. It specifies CASSEQTGDYGYTF.

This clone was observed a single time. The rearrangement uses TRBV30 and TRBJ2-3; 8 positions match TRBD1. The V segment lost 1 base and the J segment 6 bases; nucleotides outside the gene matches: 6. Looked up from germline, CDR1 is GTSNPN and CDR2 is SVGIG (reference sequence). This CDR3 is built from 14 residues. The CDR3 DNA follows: TGTGCCTGGAGTGCCCACAGGGGGATGGATACGCAGTATTTT. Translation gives CAWSAHRGMDTQYF.

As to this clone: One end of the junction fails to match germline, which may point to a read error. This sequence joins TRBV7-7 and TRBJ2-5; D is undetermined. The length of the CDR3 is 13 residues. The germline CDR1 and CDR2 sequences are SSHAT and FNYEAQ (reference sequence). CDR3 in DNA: TGTGCTAGCAGCCCGGGTGACTCCCAGACCCAGTACTTC. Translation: CASSPGDSQTQYF.

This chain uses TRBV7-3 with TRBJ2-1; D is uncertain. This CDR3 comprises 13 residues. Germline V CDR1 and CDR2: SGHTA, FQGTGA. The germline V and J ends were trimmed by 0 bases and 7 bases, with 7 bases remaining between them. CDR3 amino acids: CASSLTWSNEQFF. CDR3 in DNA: TGTGCCAGCAGCTTAACTTGGAGTAATGAGCAGTTCTTC.

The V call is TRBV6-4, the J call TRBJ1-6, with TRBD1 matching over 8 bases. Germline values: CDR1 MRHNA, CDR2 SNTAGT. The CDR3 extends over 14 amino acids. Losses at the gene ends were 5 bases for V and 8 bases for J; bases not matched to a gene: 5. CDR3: CASSKDRAHSPLHF. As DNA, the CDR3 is TGTGCCAGCAGTAAGGACAGGGCGCATTCACCCCTCCACTTT.

The CDR3 loop is CASSEGGSGALGVYEQYF. The CDR3 region has the DNA TGTGCCAGCAGTGAGGGGGGGAGTGGGGCGCTCGGGGTGTACGAGCAGTACTTC. The V gene is TRBV6-1, the J gene TRBJ2-7; 7 nucleotides agree with TRBD2. The CDR3 is 18 amino acids. CDR1 is MNHNS, CDR2 SASEGT, per germline. V lost 3 bases to trimming and J lost 4 bases; unmatched junction nucleotides: 18.

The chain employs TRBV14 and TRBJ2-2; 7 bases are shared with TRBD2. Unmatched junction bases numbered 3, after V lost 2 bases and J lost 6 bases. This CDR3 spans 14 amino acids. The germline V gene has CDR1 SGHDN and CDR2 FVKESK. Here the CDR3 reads CASSQNLAAGELFF. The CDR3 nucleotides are TGTGCCAGCAGCCAAAACCTAGCGGCCGGGGAGCTGTTTTTT.

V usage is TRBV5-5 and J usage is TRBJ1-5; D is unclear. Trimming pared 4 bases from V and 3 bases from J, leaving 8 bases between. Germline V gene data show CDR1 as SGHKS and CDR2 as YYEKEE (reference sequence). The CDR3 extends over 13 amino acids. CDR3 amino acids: CASSTRFNQPQHF. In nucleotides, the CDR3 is TGTGCCAGCAGCACACGGTTCAATCAGCCCCAGCATTTT.

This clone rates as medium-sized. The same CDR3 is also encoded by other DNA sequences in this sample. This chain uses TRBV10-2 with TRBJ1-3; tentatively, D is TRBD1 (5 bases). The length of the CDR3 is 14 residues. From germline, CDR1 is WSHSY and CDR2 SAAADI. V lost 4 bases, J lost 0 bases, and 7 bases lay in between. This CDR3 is CASSVGDSGNTIYF. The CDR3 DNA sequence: TGCGCCAGCAGTGTGGGGGACTCTGGAAACACCATATATTTT.

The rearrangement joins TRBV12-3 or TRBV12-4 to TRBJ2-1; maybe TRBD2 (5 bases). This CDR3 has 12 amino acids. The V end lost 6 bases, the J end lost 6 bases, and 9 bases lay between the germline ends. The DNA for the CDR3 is TGTGCCAGCAGCCTCGGGGTCAATGAGCAGTTCTTC. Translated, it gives CASSLGVNEQFF.

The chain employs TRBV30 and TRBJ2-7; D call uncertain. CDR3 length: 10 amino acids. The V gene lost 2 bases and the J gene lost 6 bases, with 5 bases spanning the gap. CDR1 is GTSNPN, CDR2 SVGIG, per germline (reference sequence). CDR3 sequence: CAWSFGEQYF. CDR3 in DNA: TGTGCCTGGAGTTTTGGCGAGCAGTACTTC.